This T cell receptor (beta chain) was captured by sequencing in a study of T cell changes during pregnancy in multiple sclerosis. The assay was immunoSEQ multiplex PCR, and TCRdb's table has in-frame clones only and misses some. The repertoire holds more than 80,000 clones, with about 90% as singletons. CDR3 length equals 16 residues. V lost 2 bases, J lost 1 base, and 12 bases lay in between. Germline lookup yields CDR1 ENHRY and CDR2 SYGVKD. The sequence came from a female donor with multiple sclerosis, enrolled in a pregnancy study. The chain recombines TRBV10-3 with TRBJ2-1, with D possibly TRBD1 on 5 matching bases. The sample consisted of peripheral blood, taken before pregnancy. DNA of the CDR3: TGTGCCATCAGTGAGGCGGAGACAGATTCCTACAATGAGCAGTTCTTC. Translation gives CAISEAETDSYNEQFF.